This T cell receptor beta chain was sequenced during a study of OX40 agonist ivuxolimab in advanced cancers. Regarding the study in general: Ivuxolimab was an agonistic, fully human IgG2 monoclonal antibody directed against OX40 (CD134), a costimulatory receptor. Intravenous ivuxolimab was administered to patients every 2 weeks at six dose levels: 0.01, 0.1, 0.3, 1.5, 3 and 10 mg/kg. Of the approximately 53 patients in dose escalation, some 19 had hepatocellular carcinoma, roughly 15 had melanoma, 9 had renal cell carcinoma and 9 had head and neck cancer. In the dose-escalation cohort, 82.7% of patients were male, and the mean age was approximately 60 years, with a range of roughly 20 to 85. Patients were allowed to have had prior anti-PD-1, anti-PD-L1 or anti-CTLA-4 therapy, and approximately 41% of the dose-escalation patients had previously received checkpoint inhibitors. Partial responses occurred in three dose-escalation patients: two with cutaneous melanoma and one with hepatocellular carcinoma. The point of sequencing TCRbeta in the periphery was to test whether ivuxolimab changed TCR sequence diversity and drove clonal T-cell expansion. The paper covers the monotherapy dose-escalation part of the phase I ivuxolimab trial, which included N ≈ 57 patients.

Patients with a history of autoimmune disease or receiving systemic immunosuppression were excluded from the trial. Peripheral blood for TCR sequencing was collected from all dose cohorts at baseline, on cycle 4 day 1, and on cycle 7 day 1. Samples came from an open-label, multicenter, first-in-human phase I dose-escalation trial of ivuxolimab. Adults with locally advanced or metastatic melanoma, renal cell carcinoma, hepatocellular carcinoma or head and neck squamous cell carcinoma were enrolled in the trial. Before TCR sequencing, CD4+ T cells and CD8+ T cells were sorted from peripheral blood as separate populations. What the work shows at the level of the full study, not this receptor alone: Antigen specificity was not determined for the clonally expanded peripheral T cells. Low levels of normalized T-cell clonal expansion were also seen in some patients who did not respond. At doses of 0.1 to 3.0 mg/kg, clonal expansion of both CD4+ and CD8+ blood T cells was observed from baseline to week 6. In the 0.1-3.0 mg/kg groups, partial responders had among the lowest normalized peripheral clonal expansion, particularly in CD8+ T cells. On average, CD8+ T cells showed more expanded clones than CD4+ T cells after ivuxolimab.

To sequence the TCRbeta CDR3 region, genomic DNA was isolated from the sorted cells. TCRbeta CDR3 regions were sequenced using the immunoSEQ Assay. As stored in TCRdb, this immuneACCESS dataset retains in-frame rearrangements with V and J assigned. A fraction of the clones does not appear; measured against another copy, unresolved V genes explain less than half of the discrepancy, and the remainder lacks a known reason. The sample profile shows 50,000 to 65,000 clones; roughly nine tenths of them were found once. Jointly, the top ten make up around 1% of the sample. As to this clone: The antigen this receptor binds is unknown. Nothing much larger sits one base from this clone, and base qualities are not available.

V is cut by 4 bases and J by 1 base, and the space between the germline ends is 15 bases. CDR1 and CDR2, per the germline V gene (reference sequence), are SGHKS and YYEKEE. Inclusive of the bounding cysteine and phenylalanine, the CDR3 is 16 residues long. The DNA shown is the 48-base CDR3, in frame from base 1. Here the sequenced sample was CD4+ or CD8+ T cells sorted from blood, taken in a trial of the OX40 agonist ivuxolimab. The chain couples TRBV5-5 to TRBJ2-1; the D segment could be TRBD2, given 7 matching bases. The receptor was derived from an adult with an advanced solid tumor such as melanoma, head and neck, liver or kidney cancer. The CDR3 is CASSIQGGVSYNEQFF. The DNA sequence follows: TGTGCCAGCAGCATACAGGGAGGGGTATCCTACAATGAGCAGTTCTTC.